This T cell receptor (beta chain) was profiled in a study of cytomegalovirus exposure and HLA in healthy donors (dated by TCRdb to 2016 to 2017). Notes on the research overall: An earlier analysis of several hundred of the donors reported 276 Gb of sequence data and roughly 110 million unique TCR beta sequences from approximately 180 million T cells. Every discovery cohort repertoire had been produced on one sequencing platform. An early release that covered several hundred HLA-typed donors contained approximately 320 gigabases of sequencing data and about 93 million unique TCR sequences. On average, approximately 250,000 unique TCR beta nucleotide sequences were sequenced per donor among 300 to 500 genotyped donors of the cohort, with roughly 18% of those sequences being non-productive. The study profiled the T cell repertoires of hundreds of subjects by immunosequencing and related them to cytomegalovirus serostatus. A later analysis re-analyzed previously published TCR beta repertoires from about 600 donors and added high-resolution HLA genotyping to study TCR occurrence patterns. Along with the roughly 700-subject first cohort, a separate validation cohort of 120 different subjects was used. Class I and class II HLA loci were covered by the typing at four-digit resolution. The genetic ancestry cluster associated with self-reported Caucasian donors included about 84% of the roughly 390 genotyped donors. The study aimed to test whether cataloging public T cell receptors could reveal signatures of past pathogen exposure. Donor age, sex, ethnicity and CMV serostatus were compiled alongside the repertoire data. About five DR-DQ haplotypes were treated as single units for association and clustering because of strong linkage in the cohort. Rather than using new phenotypic data, the later analysis identified candidate immune exposures from TCR beta sequences and from how often those sequences occurred across donors. To decide whether each TCR beta V gene segment behaved as functional or pseudogenic, an earlier analysis of some 580 of the donors relied on high-throughput TCR beta sequencing. A later genetic analysis used genome-wide SNP genotypes for about 60% of the roughly 700 donors, treating that subset as a discovery cohort. Typing coverage differed by locus: A, B, C, DRB1 and DQB1 were typed in roughly 620-630 donors, DQA1 in around 500, DPA1 in over 600, and DPB1 in 400 to 480. To predict cytomegalovirus infection status, the study brought together high-throughput TCR immunosequencing, statistical association of individual TCRs with disease status, and machine learning. Summary of the overall study and its limitations: Presence/absence analyses assumed roughly uniform sequencing depth across donors, an assumption that may not hold. In both the original and validation cohorts, the classifier was reported to diagnose cytomegalovirus status with high specificity and sensitivity. Most TCR sequences were seen in very few donors, while some public TCRs were found in many individuals. V-gene and J-gene trimming of TCR beta chains was associated with a missense DCLRE1C variant in a later genetic analysis, and the association was replicated in an independent cohort. Compared with equally common non-associated chains, HLA-associated TCR beta chains in a later analysis were more clonally expanded and had lower generation probabilities. When HLA alleles, especially DR and DQ, strongly co-occurred, TCR associations were difficult to assign to individual alleles. Some IMGT-functional V segments, including TRBV6-2 and TRBV6-3, could not be told apart with the 87-base-pair reads, so those segments were excluded. HLA typing was unavailable for some donors at each locus, so association tests used only the typed subset. In a later analysis, most CMV-associated TCR beta chains were found to appear HLA-restricted, with HLA associations seemingly driven largely by CMV exposure. Because counts were too low, 15 or so rarely observed V segments, including chromosome 9 orphons, were excluded from the earlier analysis of 500 to 700 of the donors. In vitro tests confirmed that a few of the cytomegalovirus-associated TCR beta chains recognize cytomegalovirus antigens. In a later analysis, the rate of TCR association differed among HLA loci, with DRB1 alleles having the most associated TCRs and HLA-C alleles having the fewest. A further reported finding was that TCR beta sequences accurately predicted the HLA-A and HLA-B alleles for most subjects in the first cohort. In a later analysis, several top co-occurrence clusters were reported to appear linked to parvovirus B19, influenza, CMV and Epstein-Barr virus. Linkage disequilibrium might explain the correlated functional status among segregating V segments, but an unknown experimental factor could not be ruled out. According to a later genetic analysis, donors in an Asian-associated ancestry cluster had fewer N-insertions in productive TCRs than the roughly 670-donor mean. This cohort had only TCR beta chains sequenced, and the lack of alpha or paired-chain data limited which features could be detected. Broadly in line with IMGT annotations, most TCR beta V segments showed up in productive rearrangements about 87% or about 30% of the time in an earlier analysis of some 590 of the donors. A total of 150 to 200 TCR beta chains were listed by the study as associated with cytomegalovirus. A later analysis associated 17,000 or so TCR beta sequences with specific HLA alleles at a false discovery rate of 0.05. For the cohort, immune exposure information was limited to CMV serostatus. The authors suggested that the approach could potentially be extended to other disease states and immunological phenotypes. The sequencing pipeline was judged likely to have produced a cluster of highly shared sequence variants as a technical artifact.

The cohort was made up of 666 healthy bone marrow donors. At the time of sampling, all cohort members were nominally healthy, though unrecorded immune exposures were likely present. The donor was CMV seronegative and was included in the group of several hundred seronegative cohort members. A peripheral blood sample was collected from each donor, and TCR beta sequencing was performed on peripheral blood mononuclear cells. The Qiagen DNeasy Blood Extraction Kit was used to extract genomic DNA from the blood cell samples. Receptors were amplified or captured by the immunoSEQ multiplex PCR assay. The multiplex PCR relied on a mix of 60 forward primers for TCR Vbeta segments and 13 reverse primers for TCR Jbeta segments. A multiplex PCR assay on genomic DNA amplified the CDR3 region of rearranged TCR beta genes. The amplified TCR beta libraries were sequenced on the Illumina HiSeq System as 87-base-pair reads. Under the source paper's analysis protocol: In a later analysis, about 80 million unique TCR beta chains were counted across the roughly 610 repertoires, and approximately 9.9 million of these chains were shared by at least two donors. Raw reads were error-corrected and collapsed into unique sequences by a nearest-neighbor algorithm in which closely related sequences were merged to remove PCR and sequencing errors. V, D and J gene segments were assigned by aligning CDR3 sequences to IMGT reference sequences. Each retained sequence needed at least a six-nucleotide match to both a V gene segment and a J gene segment. Rearrangements were called productive when the CDR3 lacked stop codons and stayed in frame with V and J; all others were non-productive. Following IMGT convention, CDR3 was defined as the stretch from the second conserved V-encoded cysteine up to the conserved J-encoded phenylalanine. Sequences without an unambiguous match to a single V gene segment were excluded from the earlier analysis of a few hundred of the donors. An earlier analysis of 587 of the donors called V segments functional above 56.7% productive rearrangements and segregating when the between-donor standard deviation exceeded 5%. To diagnose cytomegalovirus status from the catalog of TCR beta chain sequences, a statistical classification framework was built. In a later analysis, TCR nucleotide sequences were compared against IMGT/GENE-DB human TR gene sequences so that V and J genes could be assigned. Using the TCRdist pipeline, a later analysis assigned CDR3 sequences along with most-parsimonious VDJ recombination scenarios. A later analysis defined each TCR beta chain by its CDR3 amino acid sequence plus V-gene family, and excluded reads lacking a unique V-gene family. A later analysis removed 550 to 650 highly shared, low-generation-probability nucleotide sequences to deal with suspected cross-contamination and a sequencing artifact. In a later analysis, a clonal expansion index was calculated for each public chain from normalized within-repertoire ranks of inferred template counts. Generation probabilities in a later analysis came from a VDJ recombination model fitted to out-of-frame rearrangements, and those results were checked against IGoR. Hypergeometric tests were used in a later analysis to score TCR-TCR, TCR-HLA and TCR-CMV co-occurrence, with a repertoire-size bias correction applied to the TCR pairs. To estimate false discovery rates, a later analysis permuted the HLA or CMV assignments 20 times. In a later analysis, co-occurring TCRs were grouped using DBSCAN, and TCRdist sequence similarity was added for clustering within HLA-allele-positive subsets. For co-occurrence clustering, repertoires with fewer than 30,000 or more than 120,000 public chains were excluded, along with a handful of repertoires with anomalous nucleotide sharing. The clones in this table, taken by TCRdb from immuneACCESS, are in-frame only. Not every clone is retained; where verified, under half of the shortfall comes from an unresolved V gene, and the cause of the rest is unknown. The V and J calls and clone size are taken from that table; D and trimming were inferred from the DNA. The sample table lists 100,000 or so clones, about 81% of them with a count of one. Over 2% of the sample rests with the top ten.

As regards this clone: Its antigen remains undetermined. No much larger clone is present one base from it, and per-base qualities are unavailable.

According to the germline V gene, CDR1 reads LGHNA and CDR2 reads YNFKEQ. Counted from cysteine to phenylalanine, this CDR3 has 17 amino acids. CDR3 DNA is the only sequence kept; it has 51 bases, read in frame from the first base. V ends up 0 bases short and J 7 bases short, with an unmatched junction base count of 11. The chain links TRBV4-2 with TRBJ2-5; TRBD2 lines up with 10 middle nucleotides. The sample consisted of PBMCs. This clonotype originated in a man aged 30-40 years in good health and CMV-seronegative. The DNA sequence is given as TGTGCCAGCAGCCAAGATTTAAGCGGGAGGGAAATGGGGACCCAGTACTTC. Its amino acids are CASSQDLSGREMGTQYF.